This T cell receptor (beta chain) appears in the sequencing data of a study of neoadjuvant anti-PD-1 for oral cavity cancer. Study-level information: Nivolumab at 3 mg/kg was mostly given biweekly, three to four doses, pre-surgery.

Per germline, CDR1 MDHEN and CDR2 SYDVKM. CDR3 length equals 11 residues. V shed 5 bases and J shed 7 bases, with 6 bases lying between them. Only in-frame clones appear in the TCRdb table, and some are missing; sequencing was by immunoSEQ multiplex PCR. Of 11,000 to 15,000 clones listed, about 70% were seen once; the top ten hold approximately 3%. The clonotype was recovered from a person between 40 and 79 years old with oral cavity squamous cell carcinoma. J is TRBJ1-3 and V is TRBV28, with TRBD1 as a possible D gene (6 bases). Sequencing was performed on PBMCs, taken before nivolumab (anti-PD-1) treatment. The CDR3 bases are TGTGCCAGCAGTACAGGGAACACCATATATTTT. It translates to CASSTGNTIYF.